Shown below are 21 T cell receptor delta chains from a single sample sequenced in a study of gamma-delta chains in newborns, infants, children. TCRdb re-called the reads via CATT. The sample lists 4,000 or so delta-chain clones, 3.1% occurring once. The specimen was blood. These receptors were collected from a child who was a newborn, infant or young child, either healthy, febrile or measles-vaccinated (not recorded which).

By share of the sample, this clone is medium-sized (0.01 to 0.1%). Given a much more abundant clone one base away, this may be a read error. Other nucleotide sequences in the sample specify the same CDR3. The V and J genes are TRDV2 and TRDJ2; TRDD3 agrees at 10 bases. V dropped 1 base and J dropped 5; count of bases not matched to a gene: 0. Germline V lookup: CDR1 GEAIGNYY, CDR2 EKD. This CDR3 comprises 14 residues. Here the CDR3 reads CACDTLGDTAQLFF. The CDR3 DNA is TGTGCCTGTGACACACTGGGGGATACAGCACAACTCTTCTTT.

This clone was counted only a few times. A read error is likely here: a far larger clone is one base away. Other nucleotide sequences in the sample specify the same CDR3. The rearrangement joins TRDV2 to TRDJ3, with TRDD3 identical over 7 bases. The trim removed 1 base at V and 0 bases at J, leaving 8 bases unmatched. Germline V CDR1 and CDR2: GEAIGNYY, EKD. The CDR3 spans 19 residues. In DNA form, the CDR3 reads TGTGCCTGTGACACTCAGTACTGGGGAAGCTCCTGGGACACCCGACAGATGTTTTTC. This gives the protein CACDTQYWGSSWDTRQMFF.

The CDR3 loop reads CALGVYWGTDKLIF. The CDR3 region has the DNA TGTGCTCTTGGAGTATACTGGGGAACCGATAAACTCATCTTT. This chain connects TRDV1 to TRDJ1; 7 bases map to TRDD3. This CDR3 is 14 amino acids long. Germline CDR1 reads TSWWSYY; CDR2 reads QGS. Trimming removed 6 bases from V and 2 bases from J; junction bases left unmatched: 6.

This clone was counted only a few times. This DNA's translation and the protein TCRdb lists, from a much larger clone, do not match at residue 3, likely due to a read error; the protein shown is translated from the DNA. The rearrangement joins TRDV2 to TRDJ2; D is perhaps TRDD3 (5 bases). The CDR3 is made up of 13 amino acids. Germline-derived CDR1 and CDR2 are GEAIGNYY and EKD. The CDR3 nucleotides are TGTGCCCGTGACACCTGGGATACAGCACAACTCTTCTTT. It encodes CARDTWDTAQLFF.

This clone counts as medium-sized. The chain is built from TRDV2 and TRDJ3, with 8 bases aligning to TRDD3. CDR1 is GEAIGNYY and CDR2 is EKD in the germline V gene. Trimming removed 3 bases from V and 0 bases from J; junction bases left unmatched: 9. This CDR3 contains 19 residues. This CDR3 is CACDDVLGGSSWDTRQMFF. The CDR3 bases are TGTGCCTGTGACGACGTACTGGGGGGGAGCTCCTGGGACACCCGACAGATGTTTTTC.

This clone showed up just a few times. TCRdb's protein, taken from a much larger clone, differs from this DNA's translation at residue 17, likely owing to a read error; the protein displayed comes from the DNA. The CDR3 loop reads CACDTVLGDTSSWDTRRMFF. CDR3 nucleotides: TGTGCCTGTGACACCGTCCTGGGGGATACAAGCTCCTGGGACACCCGACGGATGTTTTTC. The chain combines TRDV2 with TRDJ3, with 11 bases fitting TRDD3. Germline lookup yields CDR1 GEAIGNYY and CDR2 EKD. The CDR3 is made up of 20 amino acids.

With regard to this clone: This may be a read error: a much more frequent sequence differs by one nucleotide. The sample carries other DNA sequences with the same CDR3. The chain combines TRDV2 with TRDJ3; 12 bases match TRDD3. CDR3 size: 20 residues. With V trimmed by 7 bases and J by 0 bases, 12 bases remained unmatched. Germline lookup yields CDR1 GEAIGNYY and CDR2 EKD. The CDR3 region has the DNA TGTGCCTGCGACGAGTACTGGGGGATACTCAGCTCCTGGGACACCCGACAGATGTTTTTC. Translating it yields CACDEYWGILSSWDTRQMFF.

This clone was recorded a few times. A far larger clone is a single base away, which makes a read error likely. Other DNA sequences in this sample translate to the same CDR3. CDR3 coding DNA: TGTGCCTGTGACATACTGGGGGATACTTTGACGGCACAACTCTTCTTT. Translation: CACDILGDTLTAQLFF. The V and J genes are TRDV2 and TRDJ2; TRDD3 matches at 12 bases. Germline V gene data show CDR1 as GEAIGNYY and CDR2 as EKD. This CDR3 is 16 amino acids long.

This clone was recorded a few times. This DNA's translation and the protein TCRdb lists, from a much larger clone, do not match at residue 5, likely due to a read error; the protein shown is translated from the DNA. V usage is TRDV2 and J usage is TRDJ3; 8 nucleotides agree with TRDD3. V dropped 3 bases and J dropped 0; count of bases not matched to a gene: 6. Germline CDR1 reads GEAIGNYY; CDR2 reads EKD. The CDR3 is 18 residues long. CDR3 bases: TGTGCCTGTGACTCGGTGGGGGATGCCTCCTGGGACACCCGACAGATGTTTTTC. Translation: CACDSVGDASWDTRQMFF.

This clone is labeled as large. Other DNA sequences in the sample encode the same CDR3. The J gene is TRDJ3, the V gene TRDV2, with D hard to call. The germline V gene has CDR1 GEAIGNYY and CDR2 EKD. V lost 1 base, J lost 0 bases, and 15 bases lay in between. The CDR3 runs to 19 residues. Written as DNA, the CDR3 is TGTGCCTGTGACACTGGTGGGTTTTCAAGCTCCTGGGACACCCGACAGATGTTTTTC. This gives the protein CACDTGGFSSSWDTRQMFF.

Note on this clone: A much more abundant neighbour one base away suggests this may be a read error. This sequence joins TRDV2 and TRDJ3; 11 nucleotides line up with TRDD3. CDR1 and CDR2 from the germline V gene are GEAIGNYY and EKD. The CDR3 contains 19 residues. J lost 2 bases, V lost 0 bases, and 5 bases had no gene match. In DNA form, the CDR3 reads TGTGCCTGTGACACCCTACTGGGGGATAGCCCCTGGGACACCCGACAGATGTTTTTC. Amino acids: CACDTLLGDSPWDTRQMFF.

This clone showed up just a few times. This DNA's translation differs at residue 3 from TCRdb's protein, which comes from a much larger clone; a read error is likely, and the protein shown is translated from the DNA. The J gene is TRDJ3, the V gene TRDV2, with 9 bases aligning to TRDD3. This CDR3 is 18 amino acids long. The germline CDR1 and CDR2 sequences are GEAIGNYY and EKD. The CDR3 loop is CARDALGDEGWDTRQMFF. The DNA of the CDR3 is TGTGCCCGTGACGCTCTGGGGGATGAAGGCTGGGACACCCGACAGATGTTTTTC.

This clone is classed as medium-sized. The rearrangement joins TRDV2 to TRDJ3; 10 nucleotides line up with TRDD3. The junction had 2 bases not matched to a gene; V was cut back by 1 base and J by 0 bases. This CDR3 spans 18 amino acids. Per the germline V gene, CDR1 is GEAIGNYY and CDR2 is EKD. CDR3 nucleotide sequence: TGTGCCTGTGACACTGGGGGATACTTCTCCTGGGACACCCGACAGATGTTTTTC. Its translation: CACDTGGYFSWDTRQMFF.

To note about this clone: A clone one base away is much larger, so this may be a read error. This sample includes further DNA sequences coding for the same CDR3. The rearrangement joins TRDV2 to TRDJ3; possibly TRDD3 for D (6 bases). Germline CDR1 is GEAIGNYY and CDR2 is EKD. The CDR3 runs 16 residues. For the CDR3, the DNA is TGTGCCTGCGACACCTGGGATACCTGGGACACCCGACAGATGTTTTTC. Its protein product is CACDTWDTWDTRQMFF.

As to this clone: An end of the junction does not agree with germline; a read error may underlie this. The CDR3 sequence: CACDTVGGTLSWDTRQTFF. CDR3 nucleotides: TGTGCCTGTGACACCGTAGGTGGGACTCTCTCCTGGGACACCCGACAGACGTTTTTC. The chain is built from TRDV2 and TRDJ3, with D perhaps matching TRDD3 (5 bases). The CDR3 extends over 19 amino acids. Germline V CDR1 and CDR2: GEAIGNYY, EKD.

On this clone itself: This may be a read error: a much more frequent sequence differs by one nucleotide. The same CDR3 also results from other DNA sequences found in this sample. The chain couples TRDV2 to TRDJ1; 7 bases line up with TRDD3. CDR1 is GEAIGNYY and CDR2 is EKD in the germline V gene. The CDR3 has 13 amino acids. CDR3 in amino acids: CACDRIRTDKLIF. The CDR3 region has the DNA TGTGCCTGTGACAGGATACGCACCGATAAGCTCATCTTT.

In regard to this clone: This DNA translates differently at residue 10 from the TCRdb protein, which is that of a much larger clone; a read error is likely, and the protein shown is the DNA's own translation. The chain links TRDV2 to TRDJ3, with 7 bases matching TRDD3. After removal of 1 base from V and 2 bases from J, the junction contained 7 bases not matched to a gene. This CDR3 spans 18 amino acids. Germline lookup yields CDR1 GEAIGNYY and CDR2 EKD. The CDR3 sequence is CACDTPYWGPWDTRQMFF. DNA of the CDR3: TGTGCCTGTGACACACCGTACTGGGGTCCCTGGGACACCCGACAGATGTTTTTC.

About this clone: This sequence is one base from a far larger clone and is likely a read error. Other DNA sequences within the sample encode an identical CDR3. The rearrangement links TRDV2 to TRDJ2; 8 bases are shared with TRDD3. This CDR3 has 14 residues. Germline loops: CDR1 GEAIGNYY, CDR2 EKD. CDR3 bases: TGCGCCTGTGACACCTGGGGGATGACAGCACAACTCTTCTTT. This sequence encodes CACDTWGMTAQLFF.

This clone has only a few counts. The protein recorded in TCRdb matches a much larger clone and deviates from this DNA's translation at residue 11, suggesting a read error; the protein here is obtained by translating the DNA. This chain uses TRDV2 with TRDJ3; 10 bases map to TRDD3. Germline loops: CDR1 GEAIGNYY, CDR2 EKD. This CDR3 region has 16 residues. CDR3 nucleotide sequence: TGTGCCTGTGACGTACTGGGGGATTGGGACGCCCGACAGATGTTTTTC. Protein: CACDVLGDWDARQMFF.

Comment on this clone: This clone may be a read error of a much larger clone one base away. Other nucleotide sequences in the sample specify the same CDR3. The chain carries TRDV1 and TRDJ2, with TRDD3 matching over 12 bases. Per the germline V gene, CDR1 is TSWWSYY and CDR2 is QGS. This CDR3 has 23 residues. Trimming took 1 base from V and 4 from J; bases not matched to a gene: 22. CDR3 protein: CALGEPALLPYWGIQSGTAQLFF. The CDR3 coding sequence is TGTGCTCTTGGGGAACCGGCACTCCTCCCGTACTGGGGGATACAATCTGGGACAGCACAACTCTTCTTT.

By sample share, this clone is medium-sized (0.01 to 0.1%). This sample includes further DNA sequences coding for the same CDR3. The rearrangement uses TRDV2 and TRDJ3; 10 bases map to TRDD3. CDR1 GEAIGNYY and CDR2 EKD come from the germline V gene. V was pared by 1 base and J by 2 bases, with 7 bases of the junction left unmatched. The CDR3 is 19 residues long. The CDR3 coding sequence is TGTGCCTGTGACACTCTAGACTGGGGGATGACCTGGGACACCCGACAGATGTTTTTC. It codes for CACDTLDWGMTWDTRQMFF.